Listed here is a single T cell receptor (beta chain). Its antigen is still unknown. The record originates from a study of cytotoxic CD8 clonotypes in ibrutinib-treated CLL. Overall study context: Of the patients, about a dozen were relapsed/refractory, under 16 treatment-naive and some 17 IGHV unmutated. General study points: Few clonotypes were public, and these shrank or held steady under treatment. While tracking circulating CD8+ T-cell counts, baseline clonality exceeded that of age-matched healthy donors.

Profiled with immunoSEQ multiplex PCR; TCRdb holds only in-frame clones, not every one. The sample has around 150,000 clones; about 84% are singletons. Germline CDR1 is SGHRS and CDR2 is YFSETQ. V was shortened by 2 bases and J by 3 bases, with 11 bases between the two germline ends. The CDR3 length is 14 residues. This TCR was recovered from a human donor with chronic lymphocytic leukemia. The input for sequencing was PBMCs, taken after 36 months of ibrutinib treatment. The chain recombines TRBV5-1 with TRBJ1-2; possible D gene TRBD1, 5 bases. The CDR3 protein is CASSFTRGDYGYTF. CDR3 nucleotides: TGCGCCAGCAGCTTTACGCGGGGCGACTATGGCTACACCTTC.